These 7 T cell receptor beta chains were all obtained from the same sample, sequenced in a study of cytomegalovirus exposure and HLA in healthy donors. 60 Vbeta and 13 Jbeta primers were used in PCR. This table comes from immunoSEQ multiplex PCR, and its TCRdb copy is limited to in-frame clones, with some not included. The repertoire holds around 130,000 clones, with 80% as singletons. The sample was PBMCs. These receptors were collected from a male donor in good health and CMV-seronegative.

The CDR3 coding sequence is TGTGCCAGCAGTTACAGGGAGGGCAATCAGCCCCAGCATTTT. Its protein is CASSYREGNQPQHF. The rearrangement joins TRBV6-5 to TRBJ1-5, with D unclear. V was cut by 2 bases and J by 2 bases, with 7 bases left in between. Germline V lookup: CDR1 MNHEY, CDR2 SVGAGI. This CDR3 comprises 14 residues.

CDR3 DNA sequence: TGTGCCAGCAGCAACAGGGCCAGCAATGAAAAACTGTTTTTT. The encoded protein is CASSNRASNEKLFF. The V call is TRBV6-1, the J call TRBJ1-4, with D perhaps TRBD1 (6 bases). Trimming cost V 6 bases and J 5 bases, with 13 bases left between them. This CDR3 region has 14 residues. The germline V gene has CDR1 MNHNS and CDR2 SASEGT.

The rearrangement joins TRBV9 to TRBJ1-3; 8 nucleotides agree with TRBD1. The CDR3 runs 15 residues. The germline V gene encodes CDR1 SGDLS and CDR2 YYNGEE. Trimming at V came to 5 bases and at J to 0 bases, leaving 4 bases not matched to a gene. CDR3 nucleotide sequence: TGTGCCAGCAGTTCAACAGGGGGCTCTGGAAACACCATATATTTT. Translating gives CASSSTGGSGNTIYF.

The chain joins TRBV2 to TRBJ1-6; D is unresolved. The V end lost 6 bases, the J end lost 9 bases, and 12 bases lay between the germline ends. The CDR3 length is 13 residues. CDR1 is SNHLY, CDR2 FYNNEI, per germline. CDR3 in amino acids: CASSLAWPSPLHF. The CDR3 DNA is TGTGCCAGCAGCTTGGCTTGGCCTTCACCCCTCCACTTT.

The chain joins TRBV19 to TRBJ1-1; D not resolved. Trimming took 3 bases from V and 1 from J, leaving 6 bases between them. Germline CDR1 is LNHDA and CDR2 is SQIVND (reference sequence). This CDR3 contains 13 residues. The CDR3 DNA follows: TGTGCCAGTAGTATCCGACAGAACACTGAAGCTTTCTTT. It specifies CASSIRQNTEAFF.

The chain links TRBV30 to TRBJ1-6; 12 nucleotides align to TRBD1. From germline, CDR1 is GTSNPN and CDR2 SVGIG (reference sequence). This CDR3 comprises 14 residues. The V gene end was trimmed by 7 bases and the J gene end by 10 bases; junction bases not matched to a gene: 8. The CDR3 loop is CALMTGTGGSPLHF. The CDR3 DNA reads TGTGCCTTGATGACCGGGACAGGGGGCTCACCCCTCCACTTT.

The CDR3 DNA is TGTGCCAGCAGTGTAAGAGGGGGAAACACCATATATTTT. Protein: CASSVRGGNTIYF. The chain employs TRBV6-5 and TRBJ1-3, with D unclear. CDR3 length equals 13 residues. V was pared by 5 bases and J by 4 bases, with 9 bases between. Germline-derived CDR1 and CDR2 are MNHEY and SVGAGI.